The 17 T cell receptor beta chains reported below all come from one sample, sequenced in a study of cytomegalovirus exposure and HLA in healthy donors. Primers: 60 Vbeta forward and 13 Jbeta reverse. Clones were sequenced by immunoSEQ multiplex PCR, and TCRdb holds only the in-frame ones, with some missing. The data contain about 200,000 clones, approximately 86% of them singletons. Sequenced material: PBMCs. Every receptor here comes from a woman in her twenties or thirties in good health and CMV-seronegative.

The chain joins TRBV19 to TRBJ2-2; 11 bases fit TRBD2. The germline V gene encodes CDR1 LNHDA and CDR2 SQIVND (reference sequence). The V gene end was trimmed by 5 bases and the J gene end by 10 bases; junction bases not matched to a gene: 6. The CDR3 has 14 amino acids. The CDR3 bases are TGTGCCAGTAGTCCAGTAGCGGGAGGGTTGGAGCTGTTTTTT. Its protein product is CASSPVAGGLELFF. Full variable domain (outside the CDR3, taken from reference TRBV19 and TRBJ2-2): DGGITQSPKYLFRKEGQNVTLSCEQNLNHDAMYWYRQDPGQGLRLIYYSQIVNDFQKGDIAEGYSVSREKKESFPLTVTSAQKNPTAFYLCASSPVAGGLELFFGEGSRLTVL.

The chain links TRBV10-3 to TRBJ2-7; TRBD1 might be the D (6 bases). The CDR3 runs 13 residues. Germline CDR1 is ENHRY and CDR2 is SYGVKD. Trimming left V 10 bases short and J 0 bases short, with 13 bases between. CDR3 bases: TGTGCCACCTCCCCACAGGGCTCCTACGAGCAGTACTTC. Translation: CATSPQGSYEQYF.

The V and J genes are TRBV28 and TRBJ1-2; TRBD1 agrees at 11 bases. After removal of 5 bases from V and 7 bases from J, the junction contained 12 bases not matched to a gene. The CDR3 totals 16 residues. Looked up from germline, CDR1 is MDHEN and CDR2 is SYDVKM. The CDR3 sequence is CASSLGTGGVVLGYTF. The CDR3 DNA reads as TGTGCCAGCAGTCTCGGGACAGGGGGTGTAGTTCTTGGCTACACCTTC.

This clone occurred once. The chain recombines TRBV28 with TRBJ2-3; TRBD1 is a possible D gene (6 bases). The CDR3 is 15 amino acids. V lost 6 bases and J 0 bases, leaving 13 bases between the germline ends. Looked up from germline, CDR1 is MDHEN and CDR2 is SYDVKM. The DNA for the CDR3 is TGTGCCAGCAGCTATGGGACATTTAGCACAGATACGCAGTATTTT. It codes for CASSYGTFSTDTQYF.

This sequence joins TRBV4-1 and TRBJ2-7; 16 positions agree with TRBD2. With V trimmed by 4 bases and J by 3 bases, 3 bases remained unmatched. The CDR3 covers 16 residues. CDR1 is MGHRA and CDR2 is YSYEKL in the germline V gene. The chain's CDR3 is CASSLGTSGGVYEQYF. CDR3 sequence (DNA): TGCGCCAGCAGCCTCGGGACTAGCGGGGGGGTCTACGAGCAGTACTTC.

The chain uses TRBV5-1 and TRBJ1-1, with 8 bases aligning to TRBD1. Trimming at V came to 6 bases and at J to 4 bases, leaving 8 bases not matched to a gene. The germline CDR1 and CDR2 sequences are SGHRS and YFSETQ. The CDR3 length is 14 residues. CDR3 bases: TGCGCCAGCACATCCACTACAGGGGGCACTGAAGCTTTCTTT. Its protein is CASTSTTGGTEAFF.

The chain recombines TRBV19 with TRBJ2-1; 7 bases line up with TRBD2. Germline V lookup: CDR1 LNHDA, CDR2 SQIVND (reference sequence). V lost 5 bases, J lost 0 bases, and 7 bases stayed unmatched. The CDR3 is made up of 16 amino acids. The CDR3 spells CASSPRAGNSYNEQFF. CDR3 sequence (DNA): TGTGCCAGTAGTCCCCGAGCGGGAAACTCCTACAATGAGCAGTTCTTC.

Details on this clone: This sample includes further DNA sequences coding for the same CDR3. CDR3 amino acids: CAWSIQETQYF. In DNA form, the CDR3 reads TGTGCCTGGAGTATACAAGAGACCCAGTACTTC. The J gene is TRBJ2-5, the V gene TRBV30; no clear D gene. The germline V and J ends were trimmed by 2 bases and 2 bases, with 3 bases remaining between them. The V gene's germline CDR1 is GTSNPN and CDR2 SVGIG (reference sequence). The CDR3 has 11 amino acids.

This clone was recorded a few times. V gene TRBV28 combines with J gene TRBJ1-4; D uncertain. The CDR3 has 15 residues. Trimming shortened V by 8 bases and J by 0 bases, and 13 bases separated the two germline ends. Germline lookup yields CDR1 MDHEN and CDR2 SYDVKM. The CDR3 region has the DNA TGTGCCAGCTCTAAGCCGGGAGCAACTAATGAAAAACTGTTTTTT. Its translation: CASSKPGATNEKLFF.

V is TRBV6-4 and J is TRBJ2-2; D is unresolved. Germline V gene sequence: CDR1 MRHNA, CDR2 SNTAGT. With 5 bases removed from V and 5 bases from J, the gap between germline ends came to 12 bases. The CDR3 is 14 residues long. This CDR3 reads CASSLESTTGELFF. The CDR3 nucleotides are TGTGCCAGCAGTCTCGAATCCACTACCGGGGAGCTGTTTTTT.

Only a few counts were recorded for this clone. The rearrangement links TRBV9 to TRBJ1-2; D possibly corresponds to TRBD1 (5 bases). Per the germline V gene, CDR1 is SGDLS and CDR2 is YYNGEE. The CDR3 runs 14 residues. Trimming stripped 1 base from V and 7 bases from J, with 14 bases between. This CDR3 is CASSVTGVQGGYTF. The CDR3 coding sequence is TGTGCCAGCAGCGTAACCGGTGTCCAGGGTGGCTACACCTTC.

The chain carries TRBV27 and TRBJ1-5; D might be TRBD1 (5 bases). V shed 8 bases and J shed 7 bases, with 15 bases lying between them. The CDR3 sequence is 13 residues long. The germline CDR1 and CDR2 sequences are MNHEY and SMNVEV (reference sequence). CDR3 in amino acids: CASSRQGEQPQHF. CDR3 bases: TGTGCCAGCTCACGGCAAGGGGAACAGCCCCAGCATTTT.

CDR3 loop: CASSFSTSGGYNEQFF. In DNA form, the CDR3 reads TGTGCCAGCAGCTTTTCGACTAGCGGGGGATACAATGAGCAGTTCTTC. This chain links TRBV5-6 with TRBJ2-1, with 12 nucleotides matching TRBD2. J lost 4 bases, V lost 2 bases, and 4 bases had no gene match. The CDR3 extends over 16 amino acids. CDR1 SGHDT and CDR2 YYEEEE come from the germline V gene.

The V call is TRBV6-6, the J call TRBJ2-5; 10 nucleotides agree with TRBD2. The germline CDR1 and CDR2 sequences are MNHNY and SVGAGI (reference sequence). The CDR3 runs 16 residues. The J segment lost 4 bases and the V segment lost 6 bases, leaving 11 bases of the junction unmatched. The CDR3 protein is CASRGSGGAWGETQYF. The CDR3 DNA reads as TGTGCCAGCAGGGGGAGCGGGGGGGCTTGGGGAGAGACCCAGTACTTC.

The chain has TRBV6-1 and TRBJ1-5; tentatively, D is TRBD1 (5 bases). The germline CDR1 and CDR2 sequences are MNHNS and SASEGT. V lost 0 bases to trimming and J lost 7 bases, with 16 bases between them. The CDR3 consists of 16 residues. Here the CDR3 DNA reads TGTGCCAGCAGTGAAGCAGGCCAGGGCGGTCAACAGCCCCAGCATTTT. As protein: CASSEAGQGGQQPQHF.

The gene calls are TRBV6-1 and TRBJ2-1, with 10 positions matching TRBD1. V shed 6 bases and J 2 bases; nucleotides not matched to a gene: 4. The CDR3 is 15 residues long. Per germline, CDR1 MNHNS and CDR2 SASEGT. The CDR3 loop reads CASRSGTGAYNEQFF. The CDR3 nucleotides read TGTGCCAGCAGGTCCGGGACAGGGGCCTACAATGAGCAGTTCTTC.

This chain uses TRBV6-5 with TRBJ2-2, with 10 bases matching TRBD2. The ends lost 6 bases at V and 4 bases at J; junction bases unmatched: 2. Germline CDR1 MNHEY, CDR2 SVGAGI. This CDR3 spans 14 amino acids. For the CDR3, the DNA is TGTGCCAGCAGGCGACTAGCGGGCACCGGGGAGCTGTTTTTT. This translates into CASRRLAGTGELFF.